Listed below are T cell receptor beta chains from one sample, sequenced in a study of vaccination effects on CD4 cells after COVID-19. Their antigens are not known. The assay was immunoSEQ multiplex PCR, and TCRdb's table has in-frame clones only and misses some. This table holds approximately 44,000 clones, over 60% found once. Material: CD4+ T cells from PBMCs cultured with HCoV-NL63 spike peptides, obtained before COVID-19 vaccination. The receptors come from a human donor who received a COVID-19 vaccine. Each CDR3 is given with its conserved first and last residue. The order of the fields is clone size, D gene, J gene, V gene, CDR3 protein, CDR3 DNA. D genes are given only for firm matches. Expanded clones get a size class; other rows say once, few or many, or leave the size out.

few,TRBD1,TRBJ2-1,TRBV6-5,CASSYEGTGLDEQFF,TGTGCCAGCAGTTACGAGGGGACAGGGTTGGATGAGCAGTTCTTC
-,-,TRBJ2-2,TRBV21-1,CASNPGHFLTGELFF,TGTGCCAGCAATCCGGGACATTTTCTTACCGGGGAGCTGTTTTTT
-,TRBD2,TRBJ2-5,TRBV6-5,CASSAQLAGWETQYF,TGTGCCAGCAGCGCGCAACTAGCGGGGTGGGAGACCCAGTACTTC
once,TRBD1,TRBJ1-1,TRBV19,CASSVNRGGTEAFF,TGTGCCAGTAGTGTCAACAGGGGAGGTACTGAAGCTTTCTTT
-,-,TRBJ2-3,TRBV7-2,CAANGPNTDTQYF,TGTGCCGCGAATGGACCTAACACAGATACGCAGTATTTT
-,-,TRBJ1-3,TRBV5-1,CASSLGTSGNTIYF,TGCGCCAGCAGCTTGGGCACCTCTGGAAACACCATATATTTT
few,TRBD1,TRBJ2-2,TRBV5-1,CASGGTGNTGELFF,TGCGCCAGCGGTGGGACAGGAAACACCGGGGAGCTGTTTTTT
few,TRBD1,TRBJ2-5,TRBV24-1,CATSDLGTGAHRGTQYF,TGTGCCACCAGTGATTTAGGGACAGGGGCTCATCGGGGGACCCAGTACTTC
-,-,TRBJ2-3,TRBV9,CASSGRDSLLYTDTQYF,TGTGCCAGCAGCGGCCGGGACTCCCTTTTGTACACAGATACGCAGTATTTT
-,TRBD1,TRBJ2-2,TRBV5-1,CASSLAGQGVNGELFF,TGCGCCAGCAGCTTGGCCGGACAGGGGGTTAACGGGGAGCTGTTTTTT
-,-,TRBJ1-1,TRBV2,CASSAGINTEAFF,TGTGCCAGCAGTGCGGGGATAAACACTGAAGCTTTCTTT
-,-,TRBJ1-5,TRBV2,CASSDRGYNQPQHF,TGTGCCAGCAGTGATAGGGGTTACAATCAGCCCCAGCATTTT
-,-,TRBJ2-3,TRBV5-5,CASSLWYRAGDTQYF,TGTGCCAGCAGCTTGTGGTACAGGGCAGGAGATACGCAGTATTTT
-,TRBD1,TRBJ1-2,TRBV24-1,CATSEPGQGNYGYTF,TGTGCCACCAGTGAACCGGGACAGGGGAACTATGGCTACACCTTC
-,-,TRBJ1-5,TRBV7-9,CASSPPRGRCNQPQHF,TGTGCCAGCAGCCCCCCCCGGGGACGCTGCAATCAGCCCCAGCATTTT
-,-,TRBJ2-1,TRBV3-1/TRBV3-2,CASTEIGGGGYNEQFF,TGTGCCAGCACCGAGATTGGAGGGGGGGGGTACAATGAGCAGTTCTTC
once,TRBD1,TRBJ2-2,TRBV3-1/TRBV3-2,CASSRTGNTGELFF,TGTGCCAGCAGCCGGACAGGGAACACCGGGGAGCTGTTTTTT
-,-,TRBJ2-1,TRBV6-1,CASSEQIFTPYNEQFF,TGTGCCAGCAGTGAACAAATCTTCACTCCTTACAATGAGCAGTTCTTC
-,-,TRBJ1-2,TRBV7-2,CASSLGGYGYTF,TGTGCCAGCAGCTTAGGGGGGTATGGCTACACCTTC
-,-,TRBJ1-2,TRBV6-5,CASRTGYPSDYGYTF,TGTGCCAGCAGAACAGGGTACCCATCGGACTATGGCTACACCTTC
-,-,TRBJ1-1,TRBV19,CASSISGAVVNTEAFF,TGTGCCAGTAGTATCAGCGGGGCCGTAGTAAACACTGAAGCTTTCTTT
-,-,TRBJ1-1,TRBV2,CASTRVEAFF,TGTGCCAGCACCAGGGTAGAAGCTTTCTTT
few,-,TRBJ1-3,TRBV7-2,CASSLSRQRTGNTIYF,TGTGCCAGCAGCTTATCTCGACAGCGCACTGGAAACACCATATATTTT
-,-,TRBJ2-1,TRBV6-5,CASSFRGGYNEQFF,TGTGCCAGCAGTTTCAGGGGAGGATACAATGAGCAGTTCTTC
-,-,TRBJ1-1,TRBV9,CASSVEDSSPWAAFF,TGTGCCAGCAGCGTAGAGGATTCATCACCCTGGGCAGCTTTCTTT
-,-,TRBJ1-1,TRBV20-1,CSASRGQLNTEAFF,TGCAGTGCTAGTCGGGGCCAGCTAAACACTGAAGCTTTCTTT
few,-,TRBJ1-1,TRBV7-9,CASSLLQGYTEAFF,TGTGCCAGCAGCTTACTACAGGGATACACTGAAGCTTTCTTT
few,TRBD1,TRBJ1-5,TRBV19,CASRPHRARGPLGNQPQHF,TGTGCCAGTAGACCACATAGAGCCAGGGGGCCTCTTGGCAATCAGCCCCAGCATTTT